Below, one T cell receptor (beta chain) is given with its context. Original analysis: By means of reference gene primer amplification, nucleated cell counts were estimated. TCRdb's copy holds only in-frame clones and misses some; the assay was immunoSEQ multiplex PCR. V and J calls and clone size are as listed in that table; D and trimming were resolved from the DNA. The table has 95,000 to 110,000 clones, over 75% seen once; the top ten hold around 5.8%. This sample is part of a study of blood T cell repertoires in COVID-19. Study background: Collection of acute and convalescent COVID-19 samples took place in the United States, Italy and Spain. PBMCs, B-cell-depleted T cells, or T cells provided the cDNA or gDNA that made up the material.

The V end lost 3 bases, the J end lost 7 bases, and 22 bases lay between the germline ends. Germline CDR1 is MNHNS and CDR2 is SASEGT. CDR3 length equals 17 residues. The sequenced sample consisted of peripheral blood. The genes are TRBV6-1 and TRBJ1-5; D gene ambiguous. The receptor was isolated from a human donor in a cohort sampled during active COVID-19. CDR3 nucleotide sequence: TGTGCCAGCAGTGACGACCTTAGCCGCGAGGTTAGCCAGCCCCAGCATTTT. Its translation: CASSDDLSREVSQPQHF.